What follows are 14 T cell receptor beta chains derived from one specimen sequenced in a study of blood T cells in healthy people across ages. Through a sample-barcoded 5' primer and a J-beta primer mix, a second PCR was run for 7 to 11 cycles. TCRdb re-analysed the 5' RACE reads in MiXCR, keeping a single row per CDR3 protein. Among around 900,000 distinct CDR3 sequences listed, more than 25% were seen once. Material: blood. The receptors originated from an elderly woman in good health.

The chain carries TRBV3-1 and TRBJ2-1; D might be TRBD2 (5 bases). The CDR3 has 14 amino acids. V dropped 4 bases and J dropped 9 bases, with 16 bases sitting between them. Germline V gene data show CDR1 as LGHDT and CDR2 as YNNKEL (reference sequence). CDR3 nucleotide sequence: TGTGCCAGCAGCCCCCGGGTAGATGGAGGTGAGCAGTTCTTC. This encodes CASSPRVDGGEQFF.

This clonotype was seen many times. CDR3 bases: TGTGCCAGCAGTTACCTTAGGACAGGTATTCGGGGCAATGAGCAGTTCTTC. It codes for CASSYLRTGIRGNEQFF. V and J are TRBV6-2 or TRBV6-3 and TRBJ2-1, with 7 bases identical to TRBD1. Germline V gene lookup returns CDR1 MNHEY and CDR2 SVGEGT. Unmatched junction bases numbered 13, after V lost 2 bases and J lost 6 bases. The CDR3 has 17 residues.

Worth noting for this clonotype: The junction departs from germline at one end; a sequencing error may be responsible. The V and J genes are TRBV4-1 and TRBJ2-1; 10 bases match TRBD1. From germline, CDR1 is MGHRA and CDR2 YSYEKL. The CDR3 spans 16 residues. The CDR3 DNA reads TGCACCAGCAGCCAGCAGACAGGGGGCATCTACAATGAGCAGTTCTTC. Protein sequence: CTSSQQTGGIYNEQFF.

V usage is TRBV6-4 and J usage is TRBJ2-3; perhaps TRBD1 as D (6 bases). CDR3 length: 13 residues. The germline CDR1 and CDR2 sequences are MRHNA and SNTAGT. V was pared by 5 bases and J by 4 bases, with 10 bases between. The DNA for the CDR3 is TGTGCCAGCAGTACTACAGGGTCAGATACGCAGTATTTT. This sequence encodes CASSTTGSDTQYF.

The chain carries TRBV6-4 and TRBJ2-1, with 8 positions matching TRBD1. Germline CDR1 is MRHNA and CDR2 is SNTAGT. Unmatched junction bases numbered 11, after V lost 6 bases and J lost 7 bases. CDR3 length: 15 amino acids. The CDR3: CASSQDRVSSNEQFF. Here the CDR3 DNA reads TGTGCCAGCAGCCAGGACAGGGTTAGCTCGAATGAGCAGTTCTTC.

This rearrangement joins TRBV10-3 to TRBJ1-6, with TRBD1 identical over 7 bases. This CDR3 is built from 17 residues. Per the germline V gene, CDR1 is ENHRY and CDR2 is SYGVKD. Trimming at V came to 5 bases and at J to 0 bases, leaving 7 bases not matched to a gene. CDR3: CAISKGGQSSYNSPLHF. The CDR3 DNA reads TGTGCCATCAGTAAAGGGGGACAGAGCTCCTATAATTCACCCCTCCACTTT.

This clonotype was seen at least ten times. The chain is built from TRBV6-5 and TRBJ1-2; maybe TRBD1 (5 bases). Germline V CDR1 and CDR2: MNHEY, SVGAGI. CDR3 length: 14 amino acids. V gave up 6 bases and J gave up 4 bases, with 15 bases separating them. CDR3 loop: CASSPFGATYGYTF. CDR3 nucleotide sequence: TGTGCCAGCAGCCCCTTCGGGGCAACCTATGGCTACACCTTC.

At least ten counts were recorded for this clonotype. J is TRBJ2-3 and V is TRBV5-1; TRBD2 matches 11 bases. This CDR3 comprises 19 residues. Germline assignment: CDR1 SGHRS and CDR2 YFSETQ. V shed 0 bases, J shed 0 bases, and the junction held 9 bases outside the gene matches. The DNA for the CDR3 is TGCGCCAGCAGCTTGGCTGGGCTAGCGGGGGGACTAAGCACAGATACGCAGTATTTT. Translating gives CASSLAGLAGGLSTDTQYF.

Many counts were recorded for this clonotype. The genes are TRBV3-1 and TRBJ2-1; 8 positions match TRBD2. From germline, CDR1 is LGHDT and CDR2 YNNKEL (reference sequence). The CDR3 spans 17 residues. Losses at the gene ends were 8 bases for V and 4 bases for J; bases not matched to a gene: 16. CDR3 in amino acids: CASGHSGGGSGYNEQFF. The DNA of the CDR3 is TGTGCCAGCGGACATTCGGGGGGGGGCAGTGGGTACAATGAGCAGTTCTTC.

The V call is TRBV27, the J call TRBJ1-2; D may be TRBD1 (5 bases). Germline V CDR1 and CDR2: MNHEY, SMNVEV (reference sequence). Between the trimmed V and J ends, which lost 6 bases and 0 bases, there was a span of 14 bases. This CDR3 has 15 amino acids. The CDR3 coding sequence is TGTGCCAGCAGGCCCCGTCCGGGACCTAACTATGGCTACACCTTC. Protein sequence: CASRPRPGPNYGYTF.

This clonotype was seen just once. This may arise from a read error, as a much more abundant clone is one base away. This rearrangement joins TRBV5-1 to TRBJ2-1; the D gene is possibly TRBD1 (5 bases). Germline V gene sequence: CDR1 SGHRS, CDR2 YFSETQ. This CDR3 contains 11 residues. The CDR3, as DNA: TGCGCCAGCGGCTTCGACAGAGAGCAGTTCTTC. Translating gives CASGFDREQFF.

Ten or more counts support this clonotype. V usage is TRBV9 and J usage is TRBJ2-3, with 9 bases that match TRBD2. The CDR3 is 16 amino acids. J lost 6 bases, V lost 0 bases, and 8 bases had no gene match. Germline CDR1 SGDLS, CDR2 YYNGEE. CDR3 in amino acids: CASSVASGGLADTQYF. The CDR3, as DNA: TGTGCCAGCAGCGTAGCCAGCGGGGGGCTCGCGGATACGCAGTATTTT.

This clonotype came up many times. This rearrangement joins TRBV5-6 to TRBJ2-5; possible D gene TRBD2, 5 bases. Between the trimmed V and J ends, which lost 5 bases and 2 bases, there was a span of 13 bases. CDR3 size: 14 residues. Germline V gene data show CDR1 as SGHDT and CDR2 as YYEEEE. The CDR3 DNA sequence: TGTGCCAGCAGGAGGGTTAGGGAACAAGAGACCCAGTACTTC. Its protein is CASRRVREQETQYF. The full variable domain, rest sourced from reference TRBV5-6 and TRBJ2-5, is DAGVTQSPTHLIKTRGQQVTLRCSPKSGHDTVSWYQQALGQGPQFIFQYYEEEERQRGNFPDRFSGHQFPNYSSELNVNALLLGDSALYLCASRRVREQETQYFGPGTRLLVL.

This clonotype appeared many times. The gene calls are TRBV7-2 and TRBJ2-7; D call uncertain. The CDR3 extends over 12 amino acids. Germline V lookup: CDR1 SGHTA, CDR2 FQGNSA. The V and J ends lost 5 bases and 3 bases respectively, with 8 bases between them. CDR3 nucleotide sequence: TGTGCCAGCAGCACACCAGGCTACGAGCAGTACTTC. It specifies CASSTPGYEQYF.